The clone carrying this T cell receptor (beta chain) has a count of ten or more. No antigen is known for it. This sample stems from a study of read filtering for tumor transcriptome and immune sequencing. Study results and caveats: Even smaller IR-seq throughput identified most shared clonotypes.

This CDR3 is built from 11 residues. Unmatched junction bases numbered 2, after V lost 6 bases and J lost 7 bases. From roughly 400 ng of RNA, a library with molecular barcoded alpha/delta and beta/gamma adaptors was made. TCRdb re-analysed the reads in MiXCR, keeping a single row per CDR3 protein. Of approximately 50,000 distinct CDR3 sequences listed, 20% to 25% are singletons. The chain uses TRBV12-3 or TRBV12-4 and TRBJ1-1; 7 bases match TRBD1. The TCR originated in a donor aged 40 or older with multiple myeloma. Sequenced material: a population of CD138-negative cells sorted from bone marrow. The CDR3 nucleotides read TGTGCCAGCAGCCGGGACAGTGAAGCTTTCTTT. It is translated as CASSRDSEAFF.